This T cell receptor (beta chain) was obtained from a study of regulatory T cells in long-lasting Graves disease. Study at large: Newly diagnosed Graves' patients had under 3 months of antithyroid drugs. Findings of the study overall: Persistent Graves' disease cases displayed lower TCR diversity than newly diagnosed ones.

In this sample, this clonotype turned up many times. As yet, its antigen is unknown. Arm-PCR of CDR3 regions with iRepertoire HTBI primers generated TCR beta libraries. TCRdb reanalysed the multiplex PCR reads using MiXCR and keeps one entry per CDR3 protein. Of 300,000 to 400,000 distinct CDR3 sequences detected, 15% to 20% appear once; the ten largest clones hold 35% to 45%. Per the germline V gene, CDR1 is MNHEY and CDR2 is SMNVEV (reference sequence). This CDR3 has 18 residues. Trimming cost V 6 bases and J 4 bases, with 27 bases left between them. The time point is: newly diagnosed GD, antithyroid drugs for less than 3 months. With RNA extracted from PBMCs as input, the TCR library was made.

The receptor was isolated from a female donor with Graves disease. The V call is TRBV27, the J call TRBJ2-5; TRBD2 might be the D (6 bases). This material consisted of peripheral blood mononuclear cells (PBMCs), taken at new diagnosis, from a patient treated with antithyroid drugs. DNA of the CDR3: TGTGCCAGCAGCCCGGGGAGGTGGCGGGACGAAAAGGGAGAGACCCAGTACTTC. It codes for CASSPGRWRDEKGETQYF.